This T cell receptor beta chain was sequenced for a study of technical replicates of blood from several donors. Clones were sequenced by immunoSEQ multiplex PCR, and TCRdb holds only the in-frame ones, with some missing. The data show under 75,000 clones, about 92% seen once. Sequenced input: PBMCs. The receptor comes from a human donor in good health. Some clones in this sample may be carry-over from other donors' samples.

The CDR3 sequence is CASSQSPLSSGANTGELFF. CDR3 nucleotide sequence: TGTGCCAGCAGCCAATCCCCCCTTAGTAGCGGGGCTAACACCGGGGAGCTGTTTTTT. The chain couples TRBV4-2 to TRBJ2-2; 8 bases map to TRBD2. Trimming at V came to 2 bases and at J to 2 bases, leaving 13 bases not matched to a gene. Germline V CDR1 and CDR2: LGHNA, YNFKEQ. The CDR3 sequence is 19 residues long.